These 14 T cell receptor beta chains originate from one sample sequenced in a study of T-cell reconstitution after alpha-beta-depleted transplantation in children. It was with unique molecular identifiers that the TCRbeta library was prepared. TCRdb ran MiXCR on the PCR reads and lists one entry per CDR3 protein. The sample contains roughly 190,000 distinct CDR3 sequences, about 15% of which appear only once. The input for sequencing was PBMCs from the stem cell graft donor, taken from the stem cell graft. All receptors derive from a human donor who donated a stem cell graft to a child with acute lymphoblastic leukemia.

This clonotype was counted many times. The chain employs TRBV6-2 or TRBV6-3 and TRBJ2-1; 11 nucleotides align to TRBD2. CDR1 MNHEY and CDR2 SVGEGT come from the germline V gene. V gave up 2 bases and J gave up 7 bases; unmatched junction bases: 7. CDR3 size: 16 residues. Written as DNA, the CDR3 is TGTGCCAGCAGTTACGCGGGACTAGCGGAATCTAATGAGCAGTTCTTC. Amino acids: CASSYAGLAESNEQFF.

This clonotype was recorded many times. The gene calls are TRBV25-1 and TRBJ2-3; 7 bases fit TRBD1. In germline, CDR1 is MGHDK, CDR2 SYGVNS. The CDR3 consists of 16 residues. V was pared by 4 bases and J by 2 bases, with 9 bases of the junction left unmatched. The CDR3 DNA reads TGTGCCAGCAGTGCGTACGACAGGGTTATCACAGATACGCAGTATTTT. Translating gives CASSAYDRVITDTQYF.

Concerning this clonotype: Possible read error: a much larger clone is one base away. The chain recombines TRBV5-1 with TRBJ1-6, with D hard to call. Looked up from germline, CDR1 is SGHRS and CDR2 is YFSETQ. Trimming stripped 2 bases from V and 7 bases from J, with 13 bases between. This CDR3 is 15 amino acids long. CDR3 loop: CASSFGRGANSPLHF. CDR3 nucleotide sequence: TGCGCCAGCAGCTTCGGACGGGGTGCGAATTCACCCCTCCACTTT.

This clonotype came up many times. This rearrangement joins TRBV12-3 or TRBV12-4 to TRBJ1-1, with D uncertain. V shed 2 bases and J shed 4 bases, with 14 bases lying between them. The CDR3 sequence is 15 residues long. The DNA for the CDR3 is TGTGCCAGCAGTTTACATCGCGGGCTGGGCACTGAAGCTTTCTTT. This gives the protein CASSLHRGLGTEAFF.

The chain uses TRBV12-3 or TRBV12-4 and TRBJ2-7; 10 bases fit TRBD1. This CDR3 is built from 15 residues. J was trimmed by 5 bases and V by 8 bases; bases with no gene match: 12. Here the CDR3 DNA reads TGTGCCAGCCTTAGCACCGGGACAGGGGTCCACGAGCAGTACTTC. Residues: CASLSTGTGVHEQYF.

This clonotype was seen many times. The V gene is TRBV5-1, the J gene TRBJ2-3; TRBD1 aligns across 10 bases. CDR1 is SGHRS and CDR2 is YFSETQ in the germline V gene. There are 14 residues in the CDR3. V lost 5 bases to trimming and J lost 6 bases; unmatched junction nucleotides: 6. In nucleotides, the CDR3 is TGCGCCAGCAGTAGGGGGACAGGGGAGGATACGCAGTATTTT. Translating gives CASSRGTGEDTQYF.

This clonotype was recorded at least ten times. The chain links TRBV20-1 to TRBJ2-5; unclear D gene. Trimming took off 0 bases at V and 5 bases at J, with 10 bases between the two ends. Germline lookup yields CDR1 DFQATT and CDR2 SNEGSKA (reference sequence). This CDR3 has 13 amino acids. The CDR3 reads CSARDNLFETQYF. The CDR3 nucleotides read TGCAGTGCTAGAGATAACCTATTTGAGACCCAGTACTTC.

This clonotype came up many times. The rearrangement joins TRBV5-4 to TRBJ2-1; D ambiguous. V gave up 4 bases and J gave up 0 bases, with 14 bases separating them. There are 16 residues in the CDR3. The germline CDR1 and CDR2 sequences are SGHNT and YYREEE (reference sequence). The CDR3 reads CASSPLAPSSYNEQFF. The CDR3 DNA is TGTGCCAGCAGCCCTCTCGCACCGAGCTCCTACAATGAGCAGTTCTTC. Together with reference TRBV5-4 and TRBJ2-1, the CDR3 gives the full variable domain: ETGVTQSPTHLIKTRGQQVTLRCSSQSGHNTVSWYQQALGQGPQFIFQYYREEENGRGNFPPRFSGLQFPNYSSELNVNALELDDSALYLCASSPLAPSSYNEQFFGPGTRLTVL.

This clonotype appeared a few times. The rearrangement uses TRBV13 and TRBJ1-1; 11 nucleotides match TRBD1. J lost 3 bases, V lost 5 bases, and 2 bases had no gene match. This CDR3 is built from 14 residues. The germline V gene has CDR1 PRHDT and CDR2 FYEKMQ (reference sequence). The CDR3 DNA sequence: TGTGCCAGCAGCGGACAGGGGGCGCACACTGAAGCTTTCTTT. Protein: CASSGQGAHTEAFF.

Ten or more counts support this clonotype. The J gene is TRBJ2-3, the V gene TRBV20-1, with D tentatively TRBD2 (5 bases). Germline V CDR1 and CDR2: DFQATT, SNEGSKA (reference sequence). Trimming cost V 3 bases and J 6 bases, with 16 bases left between them. This CDR3 contains 14 residues. The CDR3 nucleotides read TGCAGTGCTAGCAGTATCAGCGGCGGTGATACGCAGTATTTT. It yields the protein CSASSISGGDTQYF.

This clonotype was counted ten times or more. This sequence joins TRBV4-1 and TRBJ2-7, with 9 positions matching TRBD2. This CDR3 contains 16 residues. CDR1 is MGHRA and CDR2 is YSYEKL in the germline V gene. Trimming removed 1 base from V and 4 bases from J; junction bases left unmatched: 8. CDR3 bases: TGCGCCAGCAGCCAAGTAGGGCTAGCGGGAACTTACGAGCAGTACTTC. Its protein is CASSQVGLAGTYEQYF.

This clonotype was counted only a few times. This chain joins TRBV7-6 and TRBJ2-7; 8 nucleotides agree with TRBD2. Per the germline V gene, CDR1 is SGHVS and CDR2 is FNYEAQ. Losses at the gene ends were 1 base for V and 1 base for J; bases not matched to a gene: 12. The CDR3 is 18 residues long. CDR3 protein: CASSLVPPSGSRSYEQYF. The CDR3 DNA reads TGTGCCAGCAGCTTAGTCCCACCGAGCGGGAGTCGGTCCTACGAGCAGTACTTC.

This clonotype was counted a few times. The rearrangement links TRBV5-1 to TRBJ1-1; 7 nucleotides match TRBD1. The germline CDR1 and CDR2 sequences are SGHRS and YFSETQ. This CDR3 has 16 amino acids. V lost 3 bases, J lost 0 bases, and 8 bases stayed unmatched. The CDR3 reads CASSYSTGRMNTEAFF. The CDR3 nucleotides read TGCGCCAGCAGCTATTCGACAGGGAGGATGAACACTGAAGCTTTCTTT.

This clonotype was observed many times. The chain carries TRBV12-3 or TRBV12-4 and TRBJ2-7, with D maybe TRBD1 (6 bases). This CDR3 is built from 13 residues. With 0 bases removed from V and 11 bases from J, the gap between germline ends came to 14 bases. The CDR3 DNA follows: TGTGCCAGCAGTTTAGCCCGGACAGCCAGGGAGTACTTC. Translating gives CASSLARTAREYF.